Listed below are T cell receptor beta chains from one sample, sequenced in a study of T cell responses to AZD1222 COVID-19 vaccine. Data came from immunoSEQ multiplex PCR; TCRdb stores just in-frame clones and leaves some out. In the table there are some 100,000 clones, less than 90% of which are singletons. This specimen consisted of peripheral blood, obtained on day 0 of AZD1222 vaccination. These receptors were taken from an adult in good health. CDR3s leave out the opening cysteine and the closing phenylalanine or tryptophan. Each record gives: V gene, CDR3 protein.

TRBV5-1 | ASSLGQRAGEQY
TRBV15 | ATSRLTGTSAYNEQF
TRBV5-4 | ASSRLAGGETQY
TRBV2 | ASSELGQGKGYT
TRBV6-2/TRBV6-3 | ASSYSQDRAFNQPQH
TRBV2 | ASSPGLTNEQF
TRBV13 | ASSLTGGATQY
TRBV10-1 | ATSGSGTDTQY
TRBV6-6 | ASSKGQGRGQPQH
TRBV2 | ASRVLQGPNSPLH
TRBV9 | ASSGRGTGNTEAF
TRBV19 | ASSPRGLAGGDTQY
TRBV28 | ASSLDLGPNYEQY
TRBV28 | ASSLSAGVYGYT
TRBV7-9 | ASSFTENTEAF
TRBV15 | ATSRGGINQPQH
TRBV4-1 | ASSQEGGGNTEAF
TRBV2 | ASSSGAYNEQF
TRBV6-1 | ASSKDGRTGINQPQH
TRBV24-1 | ATSDLGGYGYT
TRBV2 | AIGGRVNTGELF
TRBV6-2/TRBV6-3 | ASSLLEDTQY